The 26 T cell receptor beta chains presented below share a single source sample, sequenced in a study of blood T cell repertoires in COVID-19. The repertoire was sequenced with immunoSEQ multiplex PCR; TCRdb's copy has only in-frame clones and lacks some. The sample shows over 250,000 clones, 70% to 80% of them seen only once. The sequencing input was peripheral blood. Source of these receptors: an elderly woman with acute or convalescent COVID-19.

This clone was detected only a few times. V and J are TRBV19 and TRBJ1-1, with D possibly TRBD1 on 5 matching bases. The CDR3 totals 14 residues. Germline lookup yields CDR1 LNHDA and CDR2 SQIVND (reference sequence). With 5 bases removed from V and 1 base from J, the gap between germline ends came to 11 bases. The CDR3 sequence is CASSSAGWNTEAFF. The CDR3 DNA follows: TGTGCCAGTAGTTCGGCAGGGTGGAACACTGAAGCTTTCTTT.

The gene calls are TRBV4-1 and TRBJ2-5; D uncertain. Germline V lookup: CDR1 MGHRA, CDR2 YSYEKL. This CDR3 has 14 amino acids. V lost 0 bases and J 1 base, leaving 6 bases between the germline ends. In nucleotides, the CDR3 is TGCGCCAGCAGCCAAGATAGATCCCAAGAGACCCAGTACTTC. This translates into CASSQDRSQETQYF.

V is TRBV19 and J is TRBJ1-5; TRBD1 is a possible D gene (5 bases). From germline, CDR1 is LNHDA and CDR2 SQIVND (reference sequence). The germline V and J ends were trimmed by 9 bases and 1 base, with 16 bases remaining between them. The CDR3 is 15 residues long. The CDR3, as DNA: TGTGCCAGCTCAAATGGGGCAGCAAGCAATCAGCCCCAGCATTTT. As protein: CASSNGAASNQPQHF.

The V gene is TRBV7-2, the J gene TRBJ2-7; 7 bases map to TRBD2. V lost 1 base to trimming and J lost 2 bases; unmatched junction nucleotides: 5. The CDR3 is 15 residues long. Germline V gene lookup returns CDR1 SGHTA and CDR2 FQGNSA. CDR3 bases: TGTGCCAGCAGCTTAGATAAGCGGGGTACCTACGAGCAGTACTTC. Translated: CASSLDKRGTYEQYF.

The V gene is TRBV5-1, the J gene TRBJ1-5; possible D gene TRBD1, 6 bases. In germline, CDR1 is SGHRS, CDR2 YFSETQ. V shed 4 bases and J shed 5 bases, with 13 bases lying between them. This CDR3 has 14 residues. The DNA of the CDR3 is TGCGCCAGCAGCCAAACAGGGACGGATCAGCCCCAGCATTTT. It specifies CASSQTGTDQPQHF.

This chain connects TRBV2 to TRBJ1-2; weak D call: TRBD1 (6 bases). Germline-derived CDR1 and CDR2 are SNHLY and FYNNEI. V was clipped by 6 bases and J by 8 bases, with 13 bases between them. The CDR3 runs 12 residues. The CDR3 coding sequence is TGTGCCAGCAGGCCGACAGGCGGGGGCTACACCTTC. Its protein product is CASRPTGGGYTF.

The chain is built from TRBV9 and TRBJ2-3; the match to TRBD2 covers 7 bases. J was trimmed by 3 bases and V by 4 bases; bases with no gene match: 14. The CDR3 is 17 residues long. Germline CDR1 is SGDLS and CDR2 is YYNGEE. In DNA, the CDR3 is TGTGCCAGCAGCCCACCTGGGGGGGTAGGTGGGACAGATACGCAGTATTTT. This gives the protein CASSPPGGVGGTDTQYF.

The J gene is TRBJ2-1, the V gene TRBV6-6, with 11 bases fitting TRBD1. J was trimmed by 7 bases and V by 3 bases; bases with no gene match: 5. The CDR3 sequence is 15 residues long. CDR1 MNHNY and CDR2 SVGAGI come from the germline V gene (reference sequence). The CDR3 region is CASSYPGTGGNEQFF. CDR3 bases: TGTGCCAGCAGTTATCCCGGGACAGGGGGTAATGAGCAGTTCTTC.

CDR3 sequence: CASSLDIRRVQGYTF. CDR3 sequence (DNA): TGTGCCAGCAGCTTAGACATCAGGAGGGTACAGGGCTACACCTTC. The genes are TRBV7-9 and TRBJ1-2, with D unclear. The ends were cut back, 1 base at V and 8 bases at J, with 17 bases in the middle. The germline V gene encodes CDR1 SEHNR and CDR2 FQNEAQ (reference sequence). The CDR3 runs to 15 residues.

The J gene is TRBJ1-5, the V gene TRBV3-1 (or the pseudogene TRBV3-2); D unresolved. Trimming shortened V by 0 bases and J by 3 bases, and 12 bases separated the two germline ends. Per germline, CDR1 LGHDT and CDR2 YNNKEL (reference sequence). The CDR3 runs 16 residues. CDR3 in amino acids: CASSQEKGLVNQPQHF. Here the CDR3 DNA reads TGTGCCAGCAGCCAAGAGAAAGGACTCGTCAATCAGCCCCAGCATTTT.

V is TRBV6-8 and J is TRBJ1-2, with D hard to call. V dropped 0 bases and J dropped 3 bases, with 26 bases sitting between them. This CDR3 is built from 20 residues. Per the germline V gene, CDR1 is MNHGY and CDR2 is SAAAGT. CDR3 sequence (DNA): TGTGCCAGCAGTTACTCGACGGGCGACAAGGGAGGTGGTAGGGACTATGGCTACACCTTC. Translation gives CASSYSTGDKGGGRDYGYTF.

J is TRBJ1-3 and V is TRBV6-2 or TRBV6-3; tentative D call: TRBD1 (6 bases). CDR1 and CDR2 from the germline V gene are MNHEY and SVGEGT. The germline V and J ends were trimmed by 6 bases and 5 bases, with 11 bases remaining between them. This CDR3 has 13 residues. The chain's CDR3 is CASSPGTRNTIYF. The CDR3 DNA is TGTGCCAGCAGCCCCGGGACAAGAAACACCATATATTTT.

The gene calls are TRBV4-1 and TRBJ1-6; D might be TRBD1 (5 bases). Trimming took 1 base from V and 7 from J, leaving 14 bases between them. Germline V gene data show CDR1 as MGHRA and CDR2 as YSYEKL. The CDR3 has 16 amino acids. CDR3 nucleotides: TGCGCCAGCAGCCAAGTGCCGGACGGGGGAAATTCACCCCTCCACTTT. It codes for CASSQVPDGGNSPLHF.

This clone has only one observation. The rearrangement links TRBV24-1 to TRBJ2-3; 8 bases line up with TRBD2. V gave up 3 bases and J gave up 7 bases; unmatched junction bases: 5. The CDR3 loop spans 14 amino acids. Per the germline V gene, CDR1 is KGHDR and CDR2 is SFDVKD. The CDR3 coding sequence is TGTGCCACCAGTGATCCGGGGGGGCCCCATACGCAGTATTTT. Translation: CATSDPGGPHTQYF.

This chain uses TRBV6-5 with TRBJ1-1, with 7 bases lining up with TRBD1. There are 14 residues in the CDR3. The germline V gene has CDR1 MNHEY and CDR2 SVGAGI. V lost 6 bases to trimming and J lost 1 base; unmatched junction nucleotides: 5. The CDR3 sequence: CASRWDRGNTEAFF. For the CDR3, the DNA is TGTGCCAGCAGGTGGGACAGAGGGAACACTGAAGCTTTCTTT.

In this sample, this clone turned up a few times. CDR3 coding DNA: TGTGCCAGCGGGGCCCAAGAGACCCAGTACTTC. Translating it yields CASGAQETQYF. V gene TRBV7-9 combines with J gene TRBJ2-5; D is possibly TRBD1 (5 bases). The CDR3 is 11 amino acids. V was cut by 8 bases and J by 1 base, with 5 bases left in between. The germline CDR1 and CDR2 sequences are SEHNR and FQNEAQ (reference sequence).

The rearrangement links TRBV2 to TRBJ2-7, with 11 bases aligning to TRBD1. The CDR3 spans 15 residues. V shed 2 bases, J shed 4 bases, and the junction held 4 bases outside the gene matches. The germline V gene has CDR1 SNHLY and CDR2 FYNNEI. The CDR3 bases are TGTGCCAGCAGTGAACGGGACAGGGGGTGGTACGAGCAGTACTTC. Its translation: CASSERDRGWYEQYF.

CDR3: CASSRRGRSAGANVLTF. CDR3 coding DNA: TGTGCCAGCAGCCGGCGGGGCAGATCGGCTGGGGCCAACGTCCTGACTTTC. The V gene is TRBV11-2, the J gene TRBJ2-6; D may be TRBD2 (6 bases). Germline V gene sequence: CDR1 SGHAT, CDR2 FQNNGV. This CDR3 has 17 residues. Deletions cut 5 bases from V and 2 bases from J, with 16 bases between.

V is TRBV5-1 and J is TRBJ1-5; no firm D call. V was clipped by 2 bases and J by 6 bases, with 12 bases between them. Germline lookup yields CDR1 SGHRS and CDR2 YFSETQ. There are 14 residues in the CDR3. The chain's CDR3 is CASSFLPGFQPQHF. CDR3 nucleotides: TGCGCCAGCAGCTTCCTTCCCGGGTTTCAGCCCCAGCATTTT.

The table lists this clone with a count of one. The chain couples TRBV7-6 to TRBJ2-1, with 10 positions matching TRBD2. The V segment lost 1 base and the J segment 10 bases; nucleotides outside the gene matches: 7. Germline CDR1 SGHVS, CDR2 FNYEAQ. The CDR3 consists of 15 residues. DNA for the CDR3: TGTGCCAGCAGCTTAGGTCTAGCGGGGGTAGGCGAGCAGTTCTTC. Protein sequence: CASSLGLAGVGEQFF. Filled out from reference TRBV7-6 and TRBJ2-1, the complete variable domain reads GAGVSQSPRYKVTKRGQDVALRCDPISGHVSLYWYRQALGQGPEFLTYFNYEAQQDKSGLPNDRFSAERPEGSISTLTIQRTEQRDSAMYRCASSLGLAGVGEQFFGPGTRLTVL.

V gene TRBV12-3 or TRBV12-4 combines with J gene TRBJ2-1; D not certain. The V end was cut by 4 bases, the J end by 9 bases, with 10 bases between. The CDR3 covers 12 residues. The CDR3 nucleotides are TGTGCCAGCAGTTCTAGTACCGGTGAGCAGTTCTTC. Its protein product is CASSSSTGEQFF.

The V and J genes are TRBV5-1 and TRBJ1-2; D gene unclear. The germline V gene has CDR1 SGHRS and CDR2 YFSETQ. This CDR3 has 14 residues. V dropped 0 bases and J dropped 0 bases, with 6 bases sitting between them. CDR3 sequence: CASSLEETNYGYTF. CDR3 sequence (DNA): TGCGCCAGCAGCTTGGAGGAGACTAACTATGGCTACACCTTC.

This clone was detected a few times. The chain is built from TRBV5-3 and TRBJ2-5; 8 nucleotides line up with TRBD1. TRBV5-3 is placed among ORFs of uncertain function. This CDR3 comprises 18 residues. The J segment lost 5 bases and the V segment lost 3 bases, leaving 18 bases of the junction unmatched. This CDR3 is CARSSSSTPRGPRETQYF. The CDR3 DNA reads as TGTGCCAGAAGCTCTTCATCAACCCCCAGGGGGCCGCGTGAGACCCAGTACTTC.

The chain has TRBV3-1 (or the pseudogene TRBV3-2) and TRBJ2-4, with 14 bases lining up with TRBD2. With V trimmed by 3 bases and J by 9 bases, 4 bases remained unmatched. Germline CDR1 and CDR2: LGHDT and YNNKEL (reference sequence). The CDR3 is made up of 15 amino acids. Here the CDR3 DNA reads TGTGCCAGCAGCCAGGGGACTAGCGGGAGTCTCATTCAGTACTTC. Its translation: CASSQGTSGSLIQYF.

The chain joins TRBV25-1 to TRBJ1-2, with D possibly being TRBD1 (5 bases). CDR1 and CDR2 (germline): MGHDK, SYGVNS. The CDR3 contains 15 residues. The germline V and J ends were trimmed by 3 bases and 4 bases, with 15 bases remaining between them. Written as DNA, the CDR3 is TGTGCCAGCAGTGACCAATGGAGGGGACCCTATGGCTACACCTTC. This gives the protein CASSDQWRGPYGYTF.

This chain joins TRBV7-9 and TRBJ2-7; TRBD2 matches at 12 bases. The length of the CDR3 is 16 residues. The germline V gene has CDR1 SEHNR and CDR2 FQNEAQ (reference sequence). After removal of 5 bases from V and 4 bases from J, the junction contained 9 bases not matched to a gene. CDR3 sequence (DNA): TGTGCCAGCAGCGCCGGACTAGCGGGATCTGTGTACGAGCAGTACTTC. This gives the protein CASSAGLAGSVYEQYF. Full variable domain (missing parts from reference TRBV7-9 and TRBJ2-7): DTGVSQNPRHKITKRGQNVTFRCDPISEHNRLYWYRQTLGQGPEFLTYFQNEAQLEKSRLLSDRFSAERPKGSFSTLEIQRTEQGDSAMYLCASSAGLAGSVYEQYFGPGTRLTVT.